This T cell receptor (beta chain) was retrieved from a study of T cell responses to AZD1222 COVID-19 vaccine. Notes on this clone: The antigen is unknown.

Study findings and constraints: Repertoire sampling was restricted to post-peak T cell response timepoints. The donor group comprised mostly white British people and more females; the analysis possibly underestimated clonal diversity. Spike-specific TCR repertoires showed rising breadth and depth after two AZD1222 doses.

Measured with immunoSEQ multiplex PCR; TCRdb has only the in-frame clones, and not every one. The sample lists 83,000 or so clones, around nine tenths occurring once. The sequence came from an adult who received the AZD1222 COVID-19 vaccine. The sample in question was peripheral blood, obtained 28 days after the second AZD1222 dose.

The CDR3 protein is CASSLWRFGTEAFF. For the CDR3, the DNA is TGTGCCAGCAGCTTATGGAGATTTGGCACTGAAGCTTTCTTT. The chain joins TRBV7-2 to TRBJ1-1; D gene ambiguous. From germline, CDR1 is SGHTA and CDR2 FQGNSA. V gave up 2 bases and J gave up 4 bases, with 11 bases separating them. The CDR3 is 14 amino acids.